This TCR beta chain was recorded in a study of T-cell memory formation after mild COVID-19. Study information: TCR clustering was largely donor specific.

The CDR3 covers 12 residues. With 12 bases clipped from V and 1 base from J, the junction kept 3 bases outside the gene matches. Germline CDR1 and CDR2: KGHDR and SFDVKD. Barcoded TCR alpha and TCR beta cDNA libraries with UMIs came from 5'RACE using constant-segment primers. TCRdb processed the 5' RACE reads anew with MiXCR; each CDR3 protein has one entry. The sample has about 160,000 distinct CDR3 sequences, roughly 28% seen once. This clonotype has a count of ten or more. Its antigen is not known. Study outcomes and limitations: CD4/CD8 balance held among clones contracting day 15 to 85, and later expanders leaned CD4+. Memory sampled before infection contained some responding clones, suggesting cross-reactive memory joined.

This receptor was identified in an adult woman who had mild COVID-19 (a few samples of this study predate the infection). Cell type and time point are not known. The sample taken for sequencing was PBMCs or a T cell subset sorted from them (not recorded which). This rearrangement joins TRBV24-1 to TRBJ2-7, with 9 bases identical to TRBD1. CDR3 protein: CAAGTGSYEQYF. CDR3 DNA: TGTGCCGCCGGGACAGGGTCCTACGAGCAGTACTTC.